This T cell receptor (beta chain) is from a study of T cells in Graves' hyperthyroidism and ophthalmopathy. Study findings and constraints: A median 6.5 months before onset, the model predicted ophthalmopathy.

Germline assignment: CDR1 SGHVS and CDR2 FQNEAQ. Trimming removed 1 base from V and 1 base from J, with 13 bases in between. This CDR3 comprises 16 residues. Graves' hyperthyroidism is called stable when ophthalmopathy does not progress within 18 months. Exclusion criteria comprised uncontrolled infection, other autoimmune disease, pregnancy or lactation. The study based diagnoses on clinical symptoms, serum thyroxine and TRAb, thyroid ultrasound and orbital computed tomography. RNA transcripts were the template for amplifying TCR beta CDR3 regions. With the HTBI primer set, the TCR CDR3 went through a first round of RT-PCR. From the multiplex PCR reads, TCRdb called clonotypes with MiXCR, one entry per CDR3 protein. The repertoire includes 650,000 to 750,000 distinct CDR3 sequences, 13% to 15% of them detected once, and more than 8.5% sits in the top ten. Of note for this clonotype: The antigen remains unidentified.

Input material: blood. This sequence joins TRBV7-8 and TRBJ1-1, with D unclear. This receptor was identified in a woman younger than 35 with Graves' hyperthyroidism. In DNA, the CDR3 is TGTGCCAGCAGCTTAGAGGGCCTCGCGACGAACACTGAAGCTTTCTTT. Translation: CASSLEGLATNTEAFF.